This TCR beta chain stems from a study of cytomegalovirus exposure and HLA in healthy donors. As for the study in general: Among the roughly 380 donors who were genotyped, about 80% fell in the genetic ancestry cluster that is associated with self-reported Caucasian donors.

Study-wide points: Presence/absence analyses took donor sequencing depth as roughly uniform. Per a prior analysis, the majority of TCR beta V segments were productive roughly 87% or roughly 30% of the time. Fewer N-insertions than the roughly 670-donor mean were reportedly shown by an Asian-associated ancestry cluster in a later analysis.

On this clone itself: Its cognate antigen is unknown.

Germline-derived CDR1 and CDR2 are WNHNN and SYGVQD (reference sequence). The V gene lost 9 bases and the J gene lost 0 bases, with 15 bases spanning the gap. The CDR3 runs 14 residues. PCR involved 60 Vbeta and 13 Jbeta primers. Libraries were prepared by immunoSEQ multiplex PCR; TCRdb keeps only in-frame clonotypes and omits some of them. The sample contains approximately 80,000 clones, over 75% of which appear only once. V is TRBV10-1 and J is TRBJ2-7, with TRBD2 as a possible D gene (5 bases). The clonotype originates from a male donor in good health and CMV-seropositive. Sequenced input: PBMCs. Here the CDR3 DNA reads TGCGCCAGAGACTATTCGGCCAGCTCCTACGAGCAGTACTTC. It translates to CARDYSASSYEQYF.